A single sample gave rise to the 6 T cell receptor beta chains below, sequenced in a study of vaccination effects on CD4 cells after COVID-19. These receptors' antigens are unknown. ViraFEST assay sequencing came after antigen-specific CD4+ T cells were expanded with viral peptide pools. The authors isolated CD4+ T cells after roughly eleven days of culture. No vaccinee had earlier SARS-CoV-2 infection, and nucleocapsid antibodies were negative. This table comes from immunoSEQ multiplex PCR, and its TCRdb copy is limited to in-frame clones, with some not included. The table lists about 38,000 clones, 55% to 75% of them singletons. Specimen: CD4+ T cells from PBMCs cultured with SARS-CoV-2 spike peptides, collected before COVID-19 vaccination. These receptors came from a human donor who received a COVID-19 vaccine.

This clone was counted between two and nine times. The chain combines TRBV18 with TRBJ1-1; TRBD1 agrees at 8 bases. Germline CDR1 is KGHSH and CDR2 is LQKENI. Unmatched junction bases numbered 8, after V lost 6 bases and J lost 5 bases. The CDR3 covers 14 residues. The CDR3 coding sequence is TGTGCCAGCTCGCGACAGGGGAGTGGAACTGAAGCTTTCTTT. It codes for CASSRQGSGTEAFF.

The CDR3 DNA reads TGCAGCGTACAGGGGACAGGGGGAGAGACCCAGTACTTC. It codes for CSVQGTGGETQYF. The chain joins TRBV29-1 to TRBJ2-5, with 11 bases identical to TRBD1. CDR3 length equals 13 residues. Trimming cost V 6 bases and J 4 bases; bases outside gene matches: 4. Germline CDR1 is SQVTM and CDR2 is ANQGSEA. Drawing the rest from reference TRBV29-1 and TRBJ2-5, the complete variable domain is SAVISQKPSRDICQRGTSLTIQCQVDSQVTMMFWYRQQPGQSLTLIATANQGSEATYESGFVIDKFPISRPNLTFSTLTVSNMSPEDSSIYLCSVQGTGGETQYFGPGTRLLVL.

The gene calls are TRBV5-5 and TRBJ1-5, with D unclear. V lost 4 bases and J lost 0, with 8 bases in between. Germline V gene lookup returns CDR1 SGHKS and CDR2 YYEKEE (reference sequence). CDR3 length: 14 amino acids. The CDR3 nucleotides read TGTGCCAGCAGCCGGGAGTTTAGCAATCAGCCCCAGCATTTT. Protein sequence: CASSREFSNQPQHF. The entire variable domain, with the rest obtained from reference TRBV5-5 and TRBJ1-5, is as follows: DAGVTQSPTHLIKTRGQQVTLRCSPISGHKSVSWYQQVLGQGPQFIFQYYEKEERGRGNFPDRFSARQFPNYSSELNVNALLLGDSALYLCASSREFSNQPQHFGDGTRLSIL.

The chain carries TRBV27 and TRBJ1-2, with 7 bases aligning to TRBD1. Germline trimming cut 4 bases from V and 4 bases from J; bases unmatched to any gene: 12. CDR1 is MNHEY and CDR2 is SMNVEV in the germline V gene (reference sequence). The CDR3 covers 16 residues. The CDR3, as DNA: TGTGCCAGCAGTTACCACCGGGACAGCAACTCCTATGGCTACACCTTC. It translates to CASSYHRDSNSYGYTF.

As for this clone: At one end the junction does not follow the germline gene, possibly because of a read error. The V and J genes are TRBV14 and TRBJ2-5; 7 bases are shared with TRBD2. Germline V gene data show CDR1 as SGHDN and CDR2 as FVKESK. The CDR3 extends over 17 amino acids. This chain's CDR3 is CASSEDASGWRGETQYF. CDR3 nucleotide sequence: TGTGCCAGCAGCGAAGATGCTAGCGGATGGAGGGGAGAGACCCAGTACTTC.

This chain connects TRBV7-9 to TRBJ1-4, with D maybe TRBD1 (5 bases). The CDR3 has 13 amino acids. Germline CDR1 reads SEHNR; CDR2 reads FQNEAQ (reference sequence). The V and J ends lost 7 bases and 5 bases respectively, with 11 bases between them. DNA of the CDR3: TGTGCCAGCACTGTGCAGGGAAATGAAAAACTGTTTTTT. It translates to CASTVQGNEKLFF.